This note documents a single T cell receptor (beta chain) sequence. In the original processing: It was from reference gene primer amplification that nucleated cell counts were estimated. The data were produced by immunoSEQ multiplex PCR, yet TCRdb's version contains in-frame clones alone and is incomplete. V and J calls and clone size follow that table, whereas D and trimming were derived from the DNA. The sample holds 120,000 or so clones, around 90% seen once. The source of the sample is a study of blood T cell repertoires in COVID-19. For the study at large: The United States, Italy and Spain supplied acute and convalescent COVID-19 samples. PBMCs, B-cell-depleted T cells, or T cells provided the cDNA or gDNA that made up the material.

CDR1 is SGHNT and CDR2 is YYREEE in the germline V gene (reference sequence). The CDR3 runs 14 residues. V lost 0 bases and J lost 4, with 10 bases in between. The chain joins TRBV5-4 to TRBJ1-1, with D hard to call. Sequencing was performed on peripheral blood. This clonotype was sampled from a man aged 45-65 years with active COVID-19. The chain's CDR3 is CASSLGVGSTEAFF. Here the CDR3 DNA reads TGTGCCAGCAGCTTGGGGGTGGGGAGCACTGAAGCTTTCTTT.